The 23 T cell receptor beta chains below all came from one sample that was sequenced in a study of response to subunit inactivated influenza vaccine. TCRdb ran MiXCR on the RT-PCR reads and lists one entry per CDR3 protein. The sample gives around 750,000 distinct CDR3 sequences, around 21% of which show up once; roughly 10% is in the top ten. The material sequenced was PBMCs from blood, taken approximately 5 days after vaccination. Receptors were obtained from a man aged 50 to 60 who received an inactivated influenza vaccine.

This clonotype was seen only a few times. V gene TRBV5-1 combines with J gene TRBJ2-3, with D perhaps matching TRBD2 (6 bases). The CDR3 contains 17 residues. Germline V gene data show CDR1 as SGHRS and CDR2 as YFSETQ. V gave up 4 bases and J gave up 0 bases, with 18 bases separating them. The CDR3 loop reads CASSLAGSGLSTDTQYF. Written as DNA, the CDR3 is TGCGCCAGCAGCCTGGCGGGATCGGGGCTGAGCACAGATACGCAGTATTTT.

This chain connects TRBV29-1 to TRBJ1-6; the D is unclear. The CDR3 extends over 11 amino acids. Germline CDR1 SQVTM, CDR2 ANQGSEA. The germline V and J ends were trimmed by 4 bases and 5 bases, with 3 bases remaining between them. The CDR3 is CSVGDNSPLHF. Written as DNA, the CDR3 is TGCAGCGTTGGGGATAATTCACCCCTCCACTTT.

This clonotype was detected many times. This chain joins TRBV29-1 and TRBJ2-3, with 12 nucleotides matching TRBD2. The CDR3 loop spans 16 amino acids. The V segment lost 3 bases and the J segment 6 bases; nucleotides outside the gene matches: 10. CDR1 SQVTM and CDR2 ANQGSEA come from the germline V gene. The CDR3: CSVELGLAGFVDTQYF. The CDR3 coding sequence is TGCAGCGTTGAGCTAGGACTAGCGGGGTTTGTGGATACGCAGTATTTT.

There are a few counts of this clonotype. J is TRBJ2-7 and V is TRBV6-2 or TRBV6-3; 9 nucleotides match TRBD1. V dropped 4 bases and J dropped 8; count of bases not matched to a gene: 6. The CDR3 has 13 amino acids. The germline V gene has CDR1 MNHEY and CDR2 SVGEGT. The CDR3 loop reads CASSSGTGLKQYF. The CDR3 nucleotides are TGTGCCAGCAGTTCCGGGACAGGGCTCAAGCAGTACTTC.

The chain uses TRBV30 and TRBJ2-3, with a tentative D call TRBD1 (6 bases). Trimming removed 3 bases at V and 5 bases at J, with 12 bases between. Germline lookup yields CDR1 GTSNPN and CDR2 SVGIG (reference sequence). The CDR3 spans 13 residues. CDR3 coding DNA: TGTGCCTGGAGCAGATGGGACAAAGATACGCAGTATTTT. Translated, it gives CAWSRWDKDTQYF.

This clonotype was counted ten times or more. The V and J genes are TRBV5-1 and TRBJ2-1; D possibly uses TRBD1 or TRBD2 (5 bases each). The germline gives CDR1 SGHRS, CDR2 YFSETQ. Trimming took 0 bases from V and 8 from J, leaving 9 bases between them. The CDR3 contains 13 residues. CDR3 region: CASSLARGYEQFF. The DNA of the CDR3 is TGCGCCAGCAGCTTGGCCCGGGGCTATGAGCAGTTCTTC.

The DNA of the CDR3 is TGTGCCACCAGCAGAGAGGGGACAGCAGATACGCAGTATTTT. Its protein product is CATSREGTADTQYF. The V gene is TRBV15, the J gene TRBJ2-3, with 7 bases aligning to TRBD1. Germline CDR1 and CDR2: LNHNV and YYDKDF (reference sequence). With 0 bases clipped from V and 4 bases from J, the junction kept 1 base outside the gene matches. The CDR3 is made up of 14 amino acids.

This clonotype was detected only a few times. V is TRBV20-1 and J is TRBJ2-3; 14 nucleotides line up with TRBD2. The CDR3 has 17 residues. Germline CDR1 DFQATT, CDR2 SNEGSKA (reference sequence). Germline trimming cut 5 bases from V and 6 bases from J; bases unmatched to any gene: 13. CDR3: CSAGGHRTSGGLDTQYF. The CDR3 region has the DNA TGCAGTGCTGGCGGGCACCGGACTAGCGGGGGGTTGGATACGCAGTATTTT.

V is TRBV4-2 and J is TRBJ1-1; D is undetermined. V was trimmed by 3 bases and J by 0 bases, leaving 11 bases between them. The CDR3 is made up of 15 amino acids. CDR1 is LGHNA, CDR2 YNFKEQ, per germline. In nucleotides, the CDR3 is TGTGCCAGCAGCCACCTCGGGAGCATGAACACTGAAGCTTTCTTT. This encodes CASSHLGSMNTEAFF.

This clonotype was counted between two and nine times. The chain has TRBV20-1 and TRBJ2-1; TRBD1 is a possible D gene (7 bases). V lost 0 bases to trimming and J lost 2 bases, with 17 bases between them. Germline V gene sequence: CDR1 DFQATT, CDR2 SNEGSKA (reference sequence). The CDR3 has 17 amino acids. This CDR3 is CSARDRSGGIAYNEQFF. The CDR3 bases are TGCAGTGCTAGAGATCGGTCAGGGGGGATCGCCTACAATGAGCAGTTCTTC.

The chain uses TRBV20-1 and TRBJ2-1; TRBD2 matches at 8 bases. Trimming at V came to 5 bases and at J to 9 bases, leaving 6 bases not matched to a gene. Germline CDR1 reads DFQATT; CDR2 reads SNEGSKA (reference sequence). This CDR3 contains 12 residues. CDR3 coding DNA: TGCAGTGCTTCCGGGACTAGAGTTGAGCAGTTCTTC. This gives the protein CSASGTRVEQFF.

This sequence joins TRBV4-3 and TRBJ2-3; a possible D gene is TRBD2 (5 bases). V was trimmed by 1 base and J by 1 base, leaving 12 bases between them. The length of the CDR3 is 16 residues. The germline V gene has CDR1 LGHNA and CDR2 YSLEER. The chain's CDR3 is CASSQVEGLGTDTQYF. The CDR3 DNA reads as TGCGCCAGCAGCCAAGTCGAGGGCTTAGGCACAGATACGCAGTATTTT.

This rearrangement joins TRBV4-2 to TRBJ2-1; 13 bases map to TRBD2. Per germline, CDR1 LGHNA and CDR2 YNFKEQ. The V segment lost 5 bases and the J segment 9 bases; nucleotides outside the gene matches: 7. CDR3 length: 15 residues. CDR3 loop: CASSSRLAGGAEQFF. The DNA of the CDR3 is TGTGCCAGCAGCTCACGACTAGCGGGAGGTGCTGAGCAGTTCTTC.

This clonotype was seen only a few times. The rearrangement links TRBV29-1 to TRBJ2-4; D gene uncertain. Germline values: CDR1 SQVTM, CDR2 ANQGSEA. Trimming removed 5 bases at V and 5 bases at J, with 7 bases between. The CDR3 is 11 residues long. CDR3 region: CSVSAQNIQYF. In DNA form, the CDR3 reads TGCAGCGTTAGTGCCCAAAACATTCAGTACTTC.

The rearrangement joins TRBV20-1 to TRBJ2-7; 12 nucleotides match TRBD1. CDR3 length: 14 amino acids. Looked up from germline, CDR1 is DFQATT and CDR2 is SNEGSKA (reference sequence). Trimming removed 4 bases from V and 5 bases from J; junction bases left unmatched: 6. The CDR3 region has the DNA TGCAGTGCTACCCCTGGGACAGGGGGCGACGAGCAGTACTTC. It is translated as CSATPGTGGDEQYF.

This clonotype has a handful of counts. The chain links TRBV4-3 to TRBJ2-5, with D hard to call. V dropped 0 bases and J dropped 5 bases, with 13 bases sitting between them. This CDR3 spans 15 amino acids. Per germline, CDR1 LGHNA and CDR2 YSLEER. The DNA for the CDR3 is TGCGCCAGCAGCCAAGATCCGCGCCTAGGGGAGACCCAGTACTTC. It translates to CASSQDPRLGETQYF.

The J gene is TRBJ1-3, the V gene TRBV20-1; D gene unclear. The CDR3 loop spans 15 amino acids. V lost 0 bases and J lost 0, with 9 bases in between. Germline-derived CDR1 and CDR2 are DFQATT and SNEGSKA (reference sequence). The CDR3 reads CSARDPQHSGNTIYF. The CDR3 coding sequence is TGCAGTGCTAGAGATCCCCAACACTCTGGAAACACCATATATTTT.

The chain employs TRBV12-3 or TRBV12-4 and TRBJ1-2; D perhaps matches TRBD1 (6 bases). The germline V and J ends were trimmed by 2 bases and 4 bases, with 14 bases remaining between them. This CDR3 region has 15 residues. CDR3 protein: CASSLSGARGYGYTF. Here the CDR3 DNA reads TGTGCCAGCAGTTTATCGGGGGCCAGGGGCTATGGCTACACCTTC.

Only a few counts were recorded for this clonotype. This chain links TRBV20-1 with TRBJ2-7; TRBD1 is a possible D gene (6 bases). Trimming pared 6 bases from V and 2 bases from J, leaving 20 bases between. The length of the CDR3 is 15 residues. Germline CDR1 reads DFQATT; CDR2 reads SNEGSKA (reference sequence). CDR3 nucleotide sequence: TGCAGTGCCGACATCCGACAGGAGTTAACCTACGAGCAGTACTTC. It translates to CSADIRQELTYEQYF.

Here the CDR3 reads CASRQRGTYNEQFF. Here the CDR3 DNA reads TGTGCCAGCAGACAGAGGGGGACCTACAATGAGCAGTTCTTC. The rearrangement joins TRBV13 to TRBJ2-1, with TRBD1 as a possible D gene (6 bases). Germline assignment: CDR1 PRHDT and CDR2 FYEKMQ (reference sequence). This CDR3 region has 14 residues. V gave up 6 bases and J gave up 2 bases, with 11 bases separating them.

There are many counts of this clonotype. V and J are TRBV12-3 or TRBV12-4 and TRBJ1-1; unclear D gene. With 4 bases removed from V and 1 base from J, the gap between germline ends came to 10 bases. The CDR3 spans 14 residues. This CDR3 reads CASSSGQANTEAFF. CDR3 coding DNA: TGTGCCAGCAGTTCTGGGCAGGCGAACACTGAAGCTTTCTTT.

This clonotype turned up a few times. The chain links TRBV30 to TRBJ2-1; 7 bases fit TRBD2. This CDR3 comprises 15 residues. Germline V CDR1 and CDR2: GTSNPN, SVGIG (reference sequence). V shed 1 base and J 9 bases; nucleotides not matched to a gene: 12. CDR3 loop: CAWSAAGVVASEQFF. The CDR3 region has the DNA TGTGCCTGGAGTGCGGCGGGGGTCGTGGCAAGTGAGCAGTTCTTC.

V is TRBV7-9 and J is TRBJ2-7, with a tentative D call TRBD2 (6 bases). The CDR3 contains 17 residues. The V gene's germline CDR1 is SEHNR and CDR2 FQNEAQ (reference sequence). V lost 4 bases and J 5 bases, leaving 24 bases between the germline ends. CDR3 nucleotides: TGTGCCAGCAGCTCCACTAACCGGGACTCCAGCCGCGACGAGCAGTACTTC. Its translation is CASSSTNRDSSRDEQYF. The variable domain in full, completed from reference TRBV7-9 and TRBJ2-7, reads DTGVSQNPRHKITKRGQNVTFRCDPISEHNRLYWYRQTLGQGPEFLTYFQNEAQLEKSRLLSDRFSAERPKGSFSTLEIQRTEQGDSAMYLCASSSTNRDSSRDEQYFGPGTRLTVT.